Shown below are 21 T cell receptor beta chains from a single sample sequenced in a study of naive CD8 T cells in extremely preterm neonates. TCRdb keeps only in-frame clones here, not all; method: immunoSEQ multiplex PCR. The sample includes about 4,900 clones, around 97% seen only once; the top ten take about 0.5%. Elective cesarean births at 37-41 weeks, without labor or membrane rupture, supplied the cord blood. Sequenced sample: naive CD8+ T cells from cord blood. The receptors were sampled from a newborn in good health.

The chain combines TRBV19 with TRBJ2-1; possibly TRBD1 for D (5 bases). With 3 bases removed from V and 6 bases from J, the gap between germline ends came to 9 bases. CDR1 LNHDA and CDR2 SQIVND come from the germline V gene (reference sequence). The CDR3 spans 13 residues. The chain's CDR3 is CASSIQGSNEQFF. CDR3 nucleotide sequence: TGTGCCAGTAGTATCCAGGGCTCCAATGAGCAGTTCTTC.

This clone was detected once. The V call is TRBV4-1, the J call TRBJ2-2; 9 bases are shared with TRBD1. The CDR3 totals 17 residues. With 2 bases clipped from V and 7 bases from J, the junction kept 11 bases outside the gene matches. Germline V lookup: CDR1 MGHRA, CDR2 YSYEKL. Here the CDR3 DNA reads TGCGCCAGCAGCCAACCCCCCTGGACAGGGGAGTACGGGGAGCTGTTTTTT. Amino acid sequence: CASSQPPWTGEYGELFF.

The DNA for the CDR3 is TGTGCCAGCAGCTTGTTATATAATAGCGGGAGGACTCAGGATACGCAGTATTTT. As protein: CASSLLYNSGRTQDTQYF. The V call is TRBV5-8, the J call TRBJ2-3; TRBD2 matches 10 bases. The CDR3 contains 18 residues. Germline lookup yields CDR1 SGHTS and CDR2 YDEGEE. V shed 1 base, J shed 6 bases, and the junction held 14 bases outside the gene matches.

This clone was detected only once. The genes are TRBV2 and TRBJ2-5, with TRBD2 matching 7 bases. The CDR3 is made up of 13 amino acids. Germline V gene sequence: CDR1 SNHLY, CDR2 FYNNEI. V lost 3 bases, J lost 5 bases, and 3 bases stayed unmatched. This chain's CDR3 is CASSDTSVETQYF. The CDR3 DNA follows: TGTGCCAGCAGTGACACTAGCGTGGAGACCCAGTACTTC.

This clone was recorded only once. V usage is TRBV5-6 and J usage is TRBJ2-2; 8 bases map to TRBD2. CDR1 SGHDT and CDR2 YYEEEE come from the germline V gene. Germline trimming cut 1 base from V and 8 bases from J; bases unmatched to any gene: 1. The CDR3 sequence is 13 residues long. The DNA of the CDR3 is TGTGCCAGCAGCTTGAGCGGGGGAGGGGAGCTGTTTTTT. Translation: CASSLSGGGELFF. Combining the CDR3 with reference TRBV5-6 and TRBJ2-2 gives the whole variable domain DAGVTQSPTHLIKTRGQQVTLRCSPKSGHDTVSWYQQALGQGPQFIFQYYEEEERQRGNFPDRFSGHQFPNYSSELNVNALLLGDSALYLCASSLSGGGELFFGEGSRLTVL.

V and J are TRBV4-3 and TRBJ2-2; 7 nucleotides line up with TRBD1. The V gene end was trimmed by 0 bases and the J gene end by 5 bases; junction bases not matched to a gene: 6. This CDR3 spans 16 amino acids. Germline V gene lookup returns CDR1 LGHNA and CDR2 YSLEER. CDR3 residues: CASSQEAGGQTGELFF. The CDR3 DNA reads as TGCGCCAGCAGCCAAGAGGCAGGGGGTCAGACCGGGGAGCTGTTTTTT.

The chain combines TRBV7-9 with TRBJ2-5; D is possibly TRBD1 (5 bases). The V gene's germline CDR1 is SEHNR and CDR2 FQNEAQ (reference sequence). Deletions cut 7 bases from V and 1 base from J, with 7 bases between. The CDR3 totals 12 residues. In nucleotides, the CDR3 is TGTGCCAGCACCAGGGCCCAAGAGACCCAGTACTTC. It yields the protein CASTRAQETQYF.

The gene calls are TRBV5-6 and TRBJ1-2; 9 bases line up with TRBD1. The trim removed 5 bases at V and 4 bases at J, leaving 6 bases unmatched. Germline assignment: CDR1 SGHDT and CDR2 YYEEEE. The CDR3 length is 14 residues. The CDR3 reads CASRPMTGGYGYTF. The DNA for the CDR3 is TGTGCCAGCAGACCTATGACAGGGGGCTATGGCTACACCTTC.

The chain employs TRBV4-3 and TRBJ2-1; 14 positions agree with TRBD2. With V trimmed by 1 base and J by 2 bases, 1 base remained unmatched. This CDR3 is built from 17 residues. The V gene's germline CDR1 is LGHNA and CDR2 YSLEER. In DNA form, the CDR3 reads TGCGCCAGCAGCCAAGGACTAGCGGGAGGGGCCTACAATGAGCAGTTCTTC. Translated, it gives CASSQGLAGGAYNEQFF.

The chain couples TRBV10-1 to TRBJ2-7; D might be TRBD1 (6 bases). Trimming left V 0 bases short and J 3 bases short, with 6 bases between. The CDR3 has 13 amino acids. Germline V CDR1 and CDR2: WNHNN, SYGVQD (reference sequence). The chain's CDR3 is CASSESGGYEQYF. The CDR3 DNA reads TGCGCCAGCAGTGAGTCAGGGGGCTACGAGCAGTACTTC.

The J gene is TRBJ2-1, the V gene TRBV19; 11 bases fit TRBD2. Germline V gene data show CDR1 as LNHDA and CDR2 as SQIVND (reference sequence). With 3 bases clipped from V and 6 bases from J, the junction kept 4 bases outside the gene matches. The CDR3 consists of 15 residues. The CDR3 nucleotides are TGTGCCAGTAGTATTCGGCTAGCGGGAGGCAATGAGCAGTTCTTC. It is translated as CASSIRLAGGNEQFF.

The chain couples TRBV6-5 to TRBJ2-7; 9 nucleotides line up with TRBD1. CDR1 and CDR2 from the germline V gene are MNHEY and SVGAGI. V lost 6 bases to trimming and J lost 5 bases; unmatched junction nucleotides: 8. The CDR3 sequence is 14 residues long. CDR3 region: CASSPQGAAHEQYF. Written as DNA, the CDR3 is TGTGCCAGCAGCCCACAGGGGGCAGCCCACGAGCAGTACTTC.

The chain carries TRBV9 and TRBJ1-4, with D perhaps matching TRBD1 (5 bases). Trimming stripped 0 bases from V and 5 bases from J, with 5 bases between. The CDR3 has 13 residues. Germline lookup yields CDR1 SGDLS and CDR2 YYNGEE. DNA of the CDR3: TGTGCCAGCAGCGTAGGGACAAATGAAAAACTGTTTTTT. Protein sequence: CASSVGTNEKLFF.

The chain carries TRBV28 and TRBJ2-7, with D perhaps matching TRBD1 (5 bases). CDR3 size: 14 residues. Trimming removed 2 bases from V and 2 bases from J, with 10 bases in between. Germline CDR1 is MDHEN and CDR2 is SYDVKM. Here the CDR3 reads CASSLGVTAYEQYF. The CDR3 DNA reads TGTGCCAGCAGTTTAGGGGTGACAGCCTACGAGCAGTACTTC.

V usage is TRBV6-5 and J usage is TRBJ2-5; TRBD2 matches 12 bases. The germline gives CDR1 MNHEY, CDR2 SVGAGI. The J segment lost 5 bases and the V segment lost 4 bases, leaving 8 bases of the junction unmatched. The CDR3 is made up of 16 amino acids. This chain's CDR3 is CASSLLLAGGTETQYF. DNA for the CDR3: TGTGCCAGCAGTTTACTTCTAGCGGGAGGGACGGAGACCCAGTACTTC.

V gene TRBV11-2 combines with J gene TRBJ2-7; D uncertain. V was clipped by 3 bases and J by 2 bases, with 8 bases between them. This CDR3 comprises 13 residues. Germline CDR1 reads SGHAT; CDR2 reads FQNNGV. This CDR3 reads CASSFRVTYEQYF. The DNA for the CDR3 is TGTGCCAGCAGCTTCCGGGTAACCTACGAGCAGTACTTC.

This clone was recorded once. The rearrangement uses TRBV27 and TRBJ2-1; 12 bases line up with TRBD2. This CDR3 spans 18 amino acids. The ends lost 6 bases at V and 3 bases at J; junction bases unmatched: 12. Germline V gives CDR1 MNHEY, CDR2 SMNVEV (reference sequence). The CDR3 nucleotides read TGTGCCAGCAGCATGACTAGCGGGGGATTTTCTCGCTACAATGAGCAGTTCTTC. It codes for CASSMTSGGFSRYNEQFF.

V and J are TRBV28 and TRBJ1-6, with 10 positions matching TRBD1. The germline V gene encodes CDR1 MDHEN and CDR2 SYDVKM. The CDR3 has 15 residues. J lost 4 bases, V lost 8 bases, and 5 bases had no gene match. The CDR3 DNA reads TGTGCCAGCGGACAGGGGGTAGGTTATAATTCACCCCTCCACTTT. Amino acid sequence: CASGQGVGYNSPLHF.

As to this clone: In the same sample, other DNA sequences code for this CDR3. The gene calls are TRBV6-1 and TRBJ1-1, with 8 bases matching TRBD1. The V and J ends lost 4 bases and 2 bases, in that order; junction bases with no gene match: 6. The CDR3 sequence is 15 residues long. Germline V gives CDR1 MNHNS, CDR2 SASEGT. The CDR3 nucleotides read TGTGCCAGCAGTGTCTGGACAGGGAGCAACACTGAAGCTTTCTTT. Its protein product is CASSVWTGSNTEAFF.

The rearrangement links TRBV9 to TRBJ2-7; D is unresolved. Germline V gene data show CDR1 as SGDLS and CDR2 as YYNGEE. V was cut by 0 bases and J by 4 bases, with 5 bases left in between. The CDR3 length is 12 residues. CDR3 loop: CASSVDGYEQYF. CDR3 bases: TGTGCCAGCAGCGTAGACGGGTACGAGCAGTACTTC.

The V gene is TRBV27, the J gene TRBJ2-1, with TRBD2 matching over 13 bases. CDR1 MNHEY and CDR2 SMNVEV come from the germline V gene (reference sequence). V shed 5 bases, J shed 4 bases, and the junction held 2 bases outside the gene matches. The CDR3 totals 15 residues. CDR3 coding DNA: TGTGCCAGCAGTAGGGGACTAGCGGGATACAATGAGCAGTTCTTC. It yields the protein CASSRGLAGYNEQFF.